This T cell receptor (beta chain) was recorded in a study of CD8 T cells in Susac syndrome. The RNA, 0.5 to 1 ug, was put through reverse transcription using random hexamers. The immunoSEQ assay covered 54 Vbeta and 13 Jbeta segments for CDR3. TCRdb processed the immunoSEQ multiplex PCR reads anew with MiXCR; each CDR3 protein has one entry. The table lists 130,000 to 150,000 distinct CDR3 sequences, around 94% of them singletons. V was clipped by 2 bases and J by 10 bases; unmatched bases: 15. Looked up from germline, CDR1 is LNHNV and CDR2 is YYDKDF (reference sequence). The CDR3 totals 17 residues. CD8+ and CD4+ T cells circulating in blood were sequenced for TCR beta. Negative isolation was applied to CD8+ and CD4+ T cells, and FACS enrichment was applied to TEMRA cells. With respect to this clonotype: The antigen remains undetermined.

The study, taken as a whole, reports: The study recognized that its TCR sequencing and HLA analysis covered a relatively small number of individuals.

The sequencing input was CD4+ T cells from PBMCs. The origin of this receptor is a human donor in good health. The chain recombines TRBV15 with TRBJ2-1, with 9 bases matching TRBD2. DNA for the CDR3: TGTGCCACCAGCAGACCCGAACTAGCGGGTCCCCTGACGGAGCAGTTCTTC. Residues: CATSRPELAGPLTEQFF.